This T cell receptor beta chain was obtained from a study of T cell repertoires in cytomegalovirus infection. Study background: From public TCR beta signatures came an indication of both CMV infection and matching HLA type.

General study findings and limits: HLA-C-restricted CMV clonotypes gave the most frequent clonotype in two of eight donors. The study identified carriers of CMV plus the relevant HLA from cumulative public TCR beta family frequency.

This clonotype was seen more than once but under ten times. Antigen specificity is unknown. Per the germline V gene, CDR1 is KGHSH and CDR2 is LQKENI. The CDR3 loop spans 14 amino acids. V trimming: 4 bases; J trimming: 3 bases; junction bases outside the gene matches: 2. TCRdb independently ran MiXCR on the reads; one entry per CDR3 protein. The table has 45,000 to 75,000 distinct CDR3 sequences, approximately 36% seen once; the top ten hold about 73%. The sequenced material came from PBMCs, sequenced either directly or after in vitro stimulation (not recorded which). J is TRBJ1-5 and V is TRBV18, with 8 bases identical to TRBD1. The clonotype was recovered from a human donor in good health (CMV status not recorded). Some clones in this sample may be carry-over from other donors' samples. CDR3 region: CASSRTGSNQPQHF. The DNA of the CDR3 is TGTGCCAGCTCACGGACAGGGTCCAATCAGCCCCAGCATTTT.